The sequence of this T cell receptor beta chain was determined in a study of blood T cell repertoires in COVID-19. About the research overall: T cells, B-cell-depleted T cells, or PBMCs supplied cDNA or gDNA.

As processed by the authors: Nucleated cell number was recorded as an estimate derived from reference gene primer amplification. TCRdb's table, derived via immunoSEQ multiplex PCR, lists solely in-frame clones and lacks some. V, J and clone size were drawn from that table, and D and trimming were deduced from the DNA. The data show 250,000 or so clones, roughly 90% seen once. CDR3 size: 15 residues. Trimming took 0 bases from V and 7 from J, leaving 13 bases between them. Germline-derived CDR1 and CDR2 are LGHNA and YSLEER. Source material: peripheral blood. The receptor was derived from a woman aged 60-75 years with COVID-19, enrolled during active disease. The chain is built from TRBV4-3 and TRBJ1-5, with a weak D call TRBD1 (5 bases). The CDR3 nucleotides read TGCGCCAGCAGCCAAGATGGGTTCAGGGTCCAGCCCCAGCATTTT. Its protein is CASSQDGFRVQPQHF.